A single T cell receptor (beta chain) is shown here with its context. Different DNA sequences within this sample yield the same CDR3. Methods used by the authors: It was from reference gene primer amplification that nucleated cell counts were estimated. Only in-frame clones appear in the TCRdb table, and some are missing; sequencing was by immunoSEQ multiplex PCR. The DNA was the basis for D and trimming; V, J and clone size are from that table. Of 250,000 to 300,000 clones listed, about four fifths are singletons. CDR3 length: 14 amino acids. Germline V gene sequence: CDR1 GTSNPN, CDR2 SVGIG (reference sequence). V was clipped by 1 base and J by 4 bases; unmatched bases: 2. Within the 2 weeks before study entry, each person in the exposed group met a COVID-19 case. The data stem from a study of blood T cell repertoires in COVID-19. Study context: Sources were T cells, B-cell-depleted T cells, or PBMCs; the material itself was cDNA or gDNA.

The rearrangement joins TRBV30 to TRBJ1-5, with 9 bases that match TRBD1. The receptor was isolated from a middle-aged man who had been exposed to COVID-19. The sequencing sample was made of PBMCs or T cells enriched from blood (not recorded which). CDR3: CAWSAGQGNQPQHF. The CDR3 DNA is TGTGCCTGGAGTGCGGGACAGGGTAATCAGCCCCAGCATTTT.